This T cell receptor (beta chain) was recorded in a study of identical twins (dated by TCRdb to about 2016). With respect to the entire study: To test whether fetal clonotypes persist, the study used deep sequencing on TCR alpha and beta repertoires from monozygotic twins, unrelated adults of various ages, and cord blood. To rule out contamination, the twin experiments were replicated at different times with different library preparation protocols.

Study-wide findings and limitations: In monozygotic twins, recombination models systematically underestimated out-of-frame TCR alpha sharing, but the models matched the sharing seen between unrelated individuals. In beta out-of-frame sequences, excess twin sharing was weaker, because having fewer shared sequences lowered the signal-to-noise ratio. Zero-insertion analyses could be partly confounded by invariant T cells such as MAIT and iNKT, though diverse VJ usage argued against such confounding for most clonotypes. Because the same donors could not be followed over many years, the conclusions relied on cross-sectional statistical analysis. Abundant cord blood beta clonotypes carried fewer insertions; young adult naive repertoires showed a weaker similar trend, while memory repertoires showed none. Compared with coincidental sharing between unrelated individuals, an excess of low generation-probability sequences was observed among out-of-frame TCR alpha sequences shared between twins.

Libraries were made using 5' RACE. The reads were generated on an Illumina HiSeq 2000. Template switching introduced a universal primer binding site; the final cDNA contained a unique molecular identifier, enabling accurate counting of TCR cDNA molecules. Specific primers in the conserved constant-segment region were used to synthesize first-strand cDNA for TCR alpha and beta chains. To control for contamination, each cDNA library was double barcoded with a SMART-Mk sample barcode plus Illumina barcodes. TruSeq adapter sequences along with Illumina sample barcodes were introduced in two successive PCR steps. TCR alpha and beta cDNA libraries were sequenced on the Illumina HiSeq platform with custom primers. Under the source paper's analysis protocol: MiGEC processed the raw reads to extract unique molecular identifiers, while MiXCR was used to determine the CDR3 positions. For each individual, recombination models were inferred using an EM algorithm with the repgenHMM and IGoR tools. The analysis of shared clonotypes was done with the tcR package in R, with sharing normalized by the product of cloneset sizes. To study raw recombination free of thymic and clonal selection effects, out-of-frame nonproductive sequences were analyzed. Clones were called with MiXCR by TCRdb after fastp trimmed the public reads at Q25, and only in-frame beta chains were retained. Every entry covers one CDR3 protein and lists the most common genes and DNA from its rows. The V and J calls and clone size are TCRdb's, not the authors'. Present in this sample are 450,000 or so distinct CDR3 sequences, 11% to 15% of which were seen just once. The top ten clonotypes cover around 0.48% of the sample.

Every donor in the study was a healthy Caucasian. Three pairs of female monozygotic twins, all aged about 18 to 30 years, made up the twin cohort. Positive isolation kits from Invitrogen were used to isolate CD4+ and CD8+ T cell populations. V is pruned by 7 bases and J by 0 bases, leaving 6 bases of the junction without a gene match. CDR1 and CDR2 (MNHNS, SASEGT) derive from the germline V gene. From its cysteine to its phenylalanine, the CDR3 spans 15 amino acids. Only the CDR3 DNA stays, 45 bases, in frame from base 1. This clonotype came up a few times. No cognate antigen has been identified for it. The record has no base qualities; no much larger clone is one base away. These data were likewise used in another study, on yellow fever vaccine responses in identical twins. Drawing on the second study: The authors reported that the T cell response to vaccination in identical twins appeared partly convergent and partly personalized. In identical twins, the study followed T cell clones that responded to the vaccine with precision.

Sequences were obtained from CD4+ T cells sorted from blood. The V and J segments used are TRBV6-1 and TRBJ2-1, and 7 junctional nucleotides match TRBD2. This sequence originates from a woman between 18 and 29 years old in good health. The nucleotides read TGTGCCAGCACCAAGGGAGGGAGCTCCTACAATGAGCAGTTCTTC. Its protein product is CASTKGGSSYNEQFF.